This T cell receptor beta chain was obtained from a study of persistence of HIV-infected CD4 T cells. Study observations and caveats: CMV- and Gag-responding cells had lower TCRbeta richness than CD3/CD28-responding cells.

Regarding this clone: No antigen is known for it.

This was the immunoSEQ version 4 assay in survey mode. The method was immunoSEQ multiplex PCR; TCRdb's version includes in-frame clones alone and lacks a portion of them. Of around 26,000 clones listed, around 67% were seen once; the top ten hold around 1.9%. The germline CDR1 and CDR2 sequences are MDHEN and SYDVKM. The V and J ends lost 6 bases and 4 bases respectively, with 21 bases between them. The CDR3 is 16 amino acids. An overlapping HIV-1 Gag peptide pool stimulated these cells at about 0.91 ug/peptide/mL. Sorting selected CD4+ T cells upregulating both CD40 ligand and CD69. Undetectable plasma HIV-1 RNA below 50 copies/mL lasted at least 4 years. CD4+ T cell counts exceeded 400 cells/uL; CMV serology was positive. A roughly 20-hour stimulation of CD8-depleted PBMCs used anti-CD28/CD49d costimulation, CD40-blocking antibody and enfuvirtide.

This chain connects TRBV28 to TRBJ1-2; D is possibly TRBD1 (6 bases). This specimen consisted of CD4+ T cells sorted from PBMCs after roughly 18-hour stimulation, obtained from a patient who received antiretroviral therapy. This clonotype was sampled from an adult man with HIV who was CMV-seropositive. DNA for the CDR3: TGTGCCAGCAGGATTACAGGGTCCTATTCGCCCTATGGCTACACCTTC. Amino acids: CASRITGSYSPYGYTF.